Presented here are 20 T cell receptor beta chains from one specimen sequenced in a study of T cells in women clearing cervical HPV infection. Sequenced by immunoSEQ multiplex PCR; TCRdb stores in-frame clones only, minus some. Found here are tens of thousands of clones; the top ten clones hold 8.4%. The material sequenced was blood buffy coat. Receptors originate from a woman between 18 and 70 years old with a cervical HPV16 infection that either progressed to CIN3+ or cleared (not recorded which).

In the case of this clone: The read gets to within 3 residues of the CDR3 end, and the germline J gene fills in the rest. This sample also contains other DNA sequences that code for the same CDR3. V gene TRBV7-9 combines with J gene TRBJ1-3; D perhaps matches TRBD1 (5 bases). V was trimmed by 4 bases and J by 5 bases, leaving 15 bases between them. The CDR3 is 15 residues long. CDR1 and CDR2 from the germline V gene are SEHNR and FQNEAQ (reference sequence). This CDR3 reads CASSSWTSDRNTIYF. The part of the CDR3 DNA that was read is TGTGCCAGCAGCTCCTGGACAAGCGATAGAAACACC.

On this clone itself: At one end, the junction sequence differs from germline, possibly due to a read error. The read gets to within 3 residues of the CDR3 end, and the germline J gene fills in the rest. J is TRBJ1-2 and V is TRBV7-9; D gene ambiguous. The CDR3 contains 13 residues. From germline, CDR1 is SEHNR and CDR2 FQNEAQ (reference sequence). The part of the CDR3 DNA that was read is TGTGCCAGCAGCTTAGCGCCTAGTTATGAC. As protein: CASSLAPSYD. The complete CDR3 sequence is CASSLAPSYDYTF.

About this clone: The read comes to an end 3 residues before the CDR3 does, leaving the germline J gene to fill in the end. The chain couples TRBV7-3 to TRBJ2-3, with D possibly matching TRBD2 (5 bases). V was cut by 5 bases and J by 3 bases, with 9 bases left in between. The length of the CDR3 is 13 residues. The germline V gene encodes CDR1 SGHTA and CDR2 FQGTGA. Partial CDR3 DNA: TGTGCCAGCAGCGCCCGGGGAACAGATACG. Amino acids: CASSARGTDT. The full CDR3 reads CASSARGTDTQYF. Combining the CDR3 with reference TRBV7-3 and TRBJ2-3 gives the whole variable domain GAGVSQTPSNKVTEKGKYVELRCDPISGHTALYWYRQSLGQGPEFLIYFQGTGAADDSGLPNDRFFAVRPEGSVSTLKIQRTERGDSAVYLCASSARGTDTQYFGPGTRLTVL.

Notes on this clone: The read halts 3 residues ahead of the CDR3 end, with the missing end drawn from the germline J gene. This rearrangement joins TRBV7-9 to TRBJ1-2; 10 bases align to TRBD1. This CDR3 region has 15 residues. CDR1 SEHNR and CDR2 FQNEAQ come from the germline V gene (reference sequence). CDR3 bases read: TGTGCCAGCAGAAGACAGGGGGCAAAGGGAAGCGAC. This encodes CASRRQGAKGSD. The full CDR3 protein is CASRRQGAKGSDYTF.

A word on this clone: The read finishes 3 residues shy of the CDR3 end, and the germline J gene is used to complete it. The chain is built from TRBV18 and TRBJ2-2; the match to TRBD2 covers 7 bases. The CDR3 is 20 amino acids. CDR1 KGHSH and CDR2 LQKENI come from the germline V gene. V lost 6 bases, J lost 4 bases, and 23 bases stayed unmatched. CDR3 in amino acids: CASSLIWDFLTSETTGELFF. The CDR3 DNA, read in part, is TGTGCCAGCTCGCTTATTTGGGACTTCTTAACTAGCGAGACCACCGGGGAG. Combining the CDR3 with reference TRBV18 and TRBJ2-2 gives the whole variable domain NAGVMQNPRHLVRRRGQEARLRCSPMKGHSHVYWYRQLPEEGLKFMVYLQKENIIDESGMPKERFSAEFPKEGPSILRIQQVVRGDSAAYFCASSLIWDFLTSETTGELFFGEGSRLTVL.

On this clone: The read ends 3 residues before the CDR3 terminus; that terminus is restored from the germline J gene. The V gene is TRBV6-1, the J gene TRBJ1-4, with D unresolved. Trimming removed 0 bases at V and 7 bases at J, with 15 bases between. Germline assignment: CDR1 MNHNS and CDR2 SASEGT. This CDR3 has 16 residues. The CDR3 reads CASSEALRGLFEKLFF. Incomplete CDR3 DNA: TGTGCCAGCAGTGAAGCGCTTCGAGGGTTATTTGAAAAA.

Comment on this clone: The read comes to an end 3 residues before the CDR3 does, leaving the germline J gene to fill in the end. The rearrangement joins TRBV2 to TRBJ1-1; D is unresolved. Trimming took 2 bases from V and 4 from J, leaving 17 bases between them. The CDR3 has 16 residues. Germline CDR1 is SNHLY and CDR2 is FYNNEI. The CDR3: CASSERYLTKGTEAFF. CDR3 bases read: TGTGCCAGCAGTGAACGTTACTTAACCAAGGGCACTGAA.

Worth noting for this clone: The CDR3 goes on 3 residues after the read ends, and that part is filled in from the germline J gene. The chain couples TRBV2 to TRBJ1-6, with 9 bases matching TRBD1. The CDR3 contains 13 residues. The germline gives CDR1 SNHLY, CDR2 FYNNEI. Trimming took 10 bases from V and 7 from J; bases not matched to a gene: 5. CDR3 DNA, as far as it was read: TGTGCCACCAAGACAGGGGGGAATTCACCC. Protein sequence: CATKTGGNSP. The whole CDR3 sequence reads CATKTGGNSPLHF.

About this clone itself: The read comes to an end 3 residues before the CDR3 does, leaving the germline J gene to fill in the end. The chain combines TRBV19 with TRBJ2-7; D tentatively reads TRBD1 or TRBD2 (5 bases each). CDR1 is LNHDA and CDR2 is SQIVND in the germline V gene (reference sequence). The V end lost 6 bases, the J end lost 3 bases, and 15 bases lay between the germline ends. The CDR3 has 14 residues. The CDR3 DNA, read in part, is TGTGCCAGTAGAGATCGAGGGGCCGGCTACGAG. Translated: CASRDRGAGYE. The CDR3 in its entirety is CASRDRGAGYEQYF.

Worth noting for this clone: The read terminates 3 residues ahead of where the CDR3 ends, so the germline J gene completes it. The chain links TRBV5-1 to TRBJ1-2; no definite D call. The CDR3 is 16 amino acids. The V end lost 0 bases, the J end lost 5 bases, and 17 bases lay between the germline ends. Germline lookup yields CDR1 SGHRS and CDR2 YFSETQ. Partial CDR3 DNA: TGCGCCAGCAGCTTGGAGCCCGATCCTCCCCTTTATGGC. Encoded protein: CASSLEPDPPLYG. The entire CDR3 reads CASSLEPDPPLYGYTF.

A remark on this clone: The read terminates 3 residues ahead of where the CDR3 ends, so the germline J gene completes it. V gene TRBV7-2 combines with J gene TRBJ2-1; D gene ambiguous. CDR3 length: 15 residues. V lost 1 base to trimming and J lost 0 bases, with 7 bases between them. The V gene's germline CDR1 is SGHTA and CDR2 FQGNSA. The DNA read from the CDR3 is TGTGCCAGCAGCTTAGGGGCGAGCTCCTACAATGAG. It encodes CASSLGASSYNE. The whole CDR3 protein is CASSLGASSYNEQFF.

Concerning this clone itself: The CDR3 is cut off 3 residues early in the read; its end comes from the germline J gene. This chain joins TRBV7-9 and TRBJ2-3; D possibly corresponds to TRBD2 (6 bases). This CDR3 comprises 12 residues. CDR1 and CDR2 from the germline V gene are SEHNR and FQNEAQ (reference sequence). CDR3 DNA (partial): TGTGCCAGCAGCTTAGCGGAGGGGACG. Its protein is CASSLAEGT. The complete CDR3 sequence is CASSLAEGTQYF.

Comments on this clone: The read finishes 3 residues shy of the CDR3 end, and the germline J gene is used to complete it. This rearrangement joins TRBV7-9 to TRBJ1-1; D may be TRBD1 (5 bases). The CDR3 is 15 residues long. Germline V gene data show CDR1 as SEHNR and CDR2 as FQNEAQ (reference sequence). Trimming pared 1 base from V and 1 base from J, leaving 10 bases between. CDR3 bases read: TGTGCCAGCAGCTTAGTATCTGGGGCGAACACTGAA. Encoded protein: CASSLVSGANTE. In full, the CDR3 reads CASSLVSGANTEAFF.

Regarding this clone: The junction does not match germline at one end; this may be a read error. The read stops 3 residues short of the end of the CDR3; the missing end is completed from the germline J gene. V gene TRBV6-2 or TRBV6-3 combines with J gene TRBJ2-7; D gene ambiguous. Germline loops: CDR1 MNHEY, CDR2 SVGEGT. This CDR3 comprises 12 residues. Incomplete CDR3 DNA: TGTGCCAACAGTCAGACACGGTACGAG. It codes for CANSQTRYE. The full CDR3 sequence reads CANSQTRYEQYF.

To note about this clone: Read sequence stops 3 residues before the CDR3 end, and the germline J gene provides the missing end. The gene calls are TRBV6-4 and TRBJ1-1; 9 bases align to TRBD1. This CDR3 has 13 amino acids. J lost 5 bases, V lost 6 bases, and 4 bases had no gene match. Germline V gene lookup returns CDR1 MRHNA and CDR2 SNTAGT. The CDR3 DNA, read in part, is TGTGCCAGCAGCGCCGACAGGGGGACTGAA. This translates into CASSADRGTE. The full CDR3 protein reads CASSADRGTEAFF.

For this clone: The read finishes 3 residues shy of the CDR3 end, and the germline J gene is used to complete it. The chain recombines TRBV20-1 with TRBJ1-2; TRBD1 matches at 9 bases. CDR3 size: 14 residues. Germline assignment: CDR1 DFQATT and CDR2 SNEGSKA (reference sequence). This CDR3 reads CSASNPGQGWGYTF. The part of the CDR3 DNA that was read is TGCAGTGCTAGTAATCCGGGACAGGGTTGGGGC.

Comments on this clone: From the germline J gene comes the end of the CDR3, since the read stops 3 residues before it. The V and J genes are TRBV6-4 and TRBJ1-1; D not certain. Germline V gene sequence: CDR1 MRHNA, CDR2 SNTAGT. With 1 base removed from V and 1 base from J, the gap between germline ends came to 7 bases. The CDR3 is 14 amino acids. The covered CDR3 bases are TGTGCCAGCAGTGACTTTTCCAAGAACACTGAA. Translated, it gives CASSDFSKNTE. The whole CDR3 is CASSDFSKNTEAFF.

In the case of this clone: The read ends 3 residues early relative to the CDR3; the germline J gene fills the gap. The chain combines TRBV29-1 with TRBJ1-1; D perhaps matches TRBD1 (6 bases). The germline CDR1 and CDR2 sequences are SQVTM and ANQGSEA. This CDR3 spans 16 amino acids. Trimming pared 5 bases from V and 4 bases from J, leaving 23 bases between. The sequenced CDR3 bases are TGCAGCGTTTACCCGCTAGGGGGGGAGGGAAGCACTGAA. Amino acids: CSVYPLGGEGSTE. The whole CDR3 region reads CSVYPLGGEGSTEAFF.

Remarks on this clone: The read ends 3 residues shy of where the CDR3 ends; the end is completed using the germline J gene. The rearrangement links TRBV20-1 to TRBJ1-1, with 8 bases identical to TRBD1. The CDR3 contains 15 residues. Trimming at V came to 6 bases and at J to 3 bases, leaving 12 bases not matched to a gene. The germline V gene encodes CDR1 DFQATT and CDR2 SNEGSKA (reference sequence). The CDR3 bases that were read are TGCAGTGCGGGGGGACAGGATCTTGAGGACACTGAA. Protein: CSAGGQDLEDTE. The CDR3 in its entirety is CSAGGQDLEDTEAFF.

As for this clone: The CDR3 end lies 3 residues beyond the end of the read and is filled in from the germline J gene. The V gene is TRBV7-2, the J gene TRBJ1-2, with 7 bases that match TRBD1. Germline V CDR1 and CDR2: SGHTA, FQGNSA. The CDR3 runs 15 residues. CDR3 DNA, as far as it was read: TGTGCCAGCAGCTTCCTTGGAGGGGGCACCAGCGGC. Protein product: CASSFLGGGTSG. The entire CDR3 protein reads CASSFLGGGTSGYTF.